Listed here are 4 T cell receptor beta chains from one sample, sequenced in a study of Graves' ophthalmopathy and Graves' hyperthyroidism (dated by TCRdb to the late 2010s). For sequencing, an Illumina HiSeq 2000 was employed. TCR beta CDR3 regions were amplified from RNA transcripts for repertoire sequencing. The first round was an RT-PCR using HTBI primers with the Qiagen OneStep RT-PCR kit, and this first round was followed by a second-round multiplex PCR, then size selection and purification. TCRdb reprocessing: public reads trimmed at Q25 with fastp, clones called with MiXCR, in-frame beta chains kept. Every CDR3 protein is listed once, alongside the most common genes and DNA of its rows. Present in this sample are about 220,000 distinct CDR3 sequences, 20% to 25% of which were seen just once. The leading ten clones occupy approximately 39% of the sample. Specimen: peripheral blood. The receptors come from a woman aged 45 to 65 with Graves' ophthalmopathy. Donor details come from another sample of the same person, matched by shared clones.

This chain connects TRBV18 to TRBJ2-5, with D maybe TRBD1 (6 bases). The V and J ends lost 3 bases and 0 bases respectively, with 11 bases between them. The CDR3 contains 15 residues. The germline V gene has CDR1 KGHSH and CDR2 LQKENI. The CDR3 here is CASSPRKGDQETQYF. The DNA of the CDR3 is TGTGCCAGCTCACCGAGGAAGGGGGACCAAGAGACCCAGTACTTC. Filled out from reference TRBV18 and TRBJ2-5, the complete variable domain reads NAGVMQNPRHLVRRRGQEARLRCSPMKGHSHVYWYRQLPEEGLKFMVYLQKENIIDESGMPKERFSAEFPKEGPSILRIQQVVRGDSAAYFCASSPRKGDQETQYFGPGTRLLVL.

This clonotype was picked up many times. The rearrangement links TRBV7-3 to TRBJ2-7; 7 bases match TRBD2. The CDR3 length is 14 residues. Germline CDR1 is SGHTA and CDR2 is FQGTGA. After removal of 5 bases from V and 5 bases from J, the junction contained 9 bases not matched to a gene. The CDR3 here is CASSRSGTGDEQYF. As DNA, the CDR3 is TGTGCCAGCAGCCGGAGCGGGACGGGGGACGAGCAGTACTTC.

The table lists this clonotype with a few counts. The chain carries TRBV30 and TRBJ2-5, with 8 positions matching TRBD1. The germline V gene encodes CDR1 GTSNPN and CDR2 SVGIG (reference sequence). The CDR3 spans 13 residues. V lost 8 bases, J lost 1 base, and 6 bases stayed unmatched. The CDR3 DNA reads as TGTGCCCGACGGGGACAGGCCCAAGAGACCCAGTACTTC. The encoded protein is CARRGQAQETQYF.

The sample holds many counts of this clonotype. The chain employs TRBV29-1 and TRBJ2-7, with a weak D call TRBD2 (5 bases). Germline V CDR1 and CDR2: SQVTM, ANQGSEA. The CDR3 is 11 amino acids. V was trimmed by 4 bases and J by 5 bases, leaving 9 bases between them. The CDR3 reads CSVGSGNEQYF. The DNA of the CDR3 is TGCAGCGTTGGTTCGGGGAACGAGCAGTACTTC.